The rows below give T cell receptor beta chains drawn from one sample of a study of cytomegalovirus exposure and HLA in healthy donors. The method was immunoSEQ multiplex PCR; TCRdb's version includes in-frame clones alone and lacks a portion of them. Among about 120,000 clones, about 68% were seen once, and the ten largest hold less than 4%. Sequenced material: PBMCs. The origin of the receptors is a man aged 35-49 years in good health and CMV-seropositive. Both conserved end residues are part of each CDR3. Fields, in order: D gene, V gene, J gene, clone size, CDR3 length, CDR3 DNA, CDR3 protein. A D gene is named only where the DNA matches it firmly. Clone size is given for some rows only: seen once, a few or many times, or a class if the clone is expanded.

-,TRBV6-1,TRBJ1-5,-,13,TGTGCCAGCAGCCCCGGGTCGAATCAGCCCCAGCATTTT,CASSPGSNQPQHF
-,TRBV2,TRBJ2-3,-,12,TGTGCCAGCAGTGAAGCAGGGCAGGGTGGGTATTTT,CASSEAGQGGYF
-,TRBV5-6,TRBJ2-7,-,14,TGTGCCAGCAGCTTAGGACTTGCCCTCTACGAGCAGTACTTC,CASSLGLALYEQYF
TRBD1,TRBV30,TRBJ2-7,-,16,TGTGCCTGGAGTGTAATACCGGGACAGGGGGCCTACGAGCAGTACTTC,CAWSVIPGQGAYEQYF
-,TRBV6-1,TRBJ1-5,-,14,TGTGCCAGCAGCTCCGTTATTAGCAATCAGCCCCAGCATTTT,CASSSVISNQPQHF
-,TRBV5-4,TRBJ1-5,-,14,TGTGCCAGCAGCTTGGGCAGGAAATACCAGCCCCAGCATTTT,CASSLGRKYQPQHF
-,TRBV27,TRBJ1-6,-,15,TGTGCCAGCAGTTTCTGGCAGGGCGAAGGTTCACCCCTCCACTTT,CASSFWQGEGSPLHF
TRBD2,TRBV7-8,TRBJ2-1,few,17,TGTGCCAGCAGCTTAGTTTGGCGGGGGGCCCAATACAATGAGCAGTTCTTC,CASSLVWRGAQYNEQFF
-,TRBV18,TRBJ2-5,-,15,TGTGCCAGCTCACCAAGCCGAACGTCCCAAGAGACCCAGTACTTC,CASSPSRTSQETQYF
-,TRBV2,TRBJ1-2,-,16,TGTGCCAGCAGTGAAGCGTATGCCAGGGTAAACTATGGCTACACCTTC,CASSEAYARVNYGYTF
-,TRBV19,TRBJ2-7,few,14,TGTGCCAGTACTCCCCAGGGGGGAGGCTACGAGCAGTACTTC,CASTPQGGGYEQYF
-,TRBV27,TRBJ1-1,once,15,TGTGCCAGCAGTCTAACTCCCTCCCTAGGCGCTGAAGCTTTCTTT,CASSLTPSLGAEAFF
TRBD2,TRBV5-4,TRBJ2-1,few,16,TGTGCCAGCAGCAAATCTAGCGGGGGAGAGTACAATGAGCAGTTCTTC,CASSKSSGGEYNEQFF
TRBD1,TRBV4-1,TRBJ1-2,-,15,TGCGCCAGCAGCCAAGCGACCGGGACAGGGTTTGGCTACACCTTC,CASSQATGTGFGYTF
TRBD1,TRBV28,TRBJ1-2,-,15,TGTGCCAGCAGTTACCCCCGACAGGGGGCATATGGCTACACCTTC,CASSYPRQGAYGYTF
-,TRBV27,TRBJ2-7,-,14,TGTGCCAGCAGTTTATCTGGCAGAACCTACGAGCAGTACTTC,CASSLSGRTYEQYF
TRBD1,TRBV6-6,TRBJ1-2,-,15,TGTGCCAGCAGTTACCCGTCGGGACAGGGGGACGGCTACACCTTC,CASSYPSGQGDGYTF
-,TRBV4-2,TRBJ2-7,-,14,TGTGCCAGCAGCCAAGATTTAAGTACTCGATGGCAGTACTTC,CASSQDLSTRWQYF
-,TRBV6-1,TRBJ1-1,-,14,TGTGCCAGCAGTTCCTCACAGGGTTTCACTGAAGCTTTCTTT,CASSSSQGFTEAFF
TRBD2,TRBV27,TRBJ2-1,-,17,TGTGCCAGCAGTCCCCTTGCTAGCGGGGGGGGAGAGGGTGAGCAGTTCTTC,CASSPLASGGGEGEQFF
-,TRBV12-1,TRBJ2-6,-,19,-,CASSSLTQTVAPGANVLTF
-,TRBV30,TRBJ2-7,-,17,TGTGCTTCTAACCCGGGACTTCGGGGCTCTGTAGCGAGAGAGCAGTACTTC,CASNPGLRGSVAREQYF
-,TRBV28,TRBJ2-7,-,15,TGTGCCAGCAGTTTATCCGGGCAGGGTTTGAGAGAGCAGTACTTC,CASSLSGQGLREQYF
-,TRBV7-8,TRBJ1-2,few,14,TGTGCCAGCAGCGCGGGCGGGTCCGCCGGTGGCTACACCTTC,CASSAGGSAGGYTF
-,TRBV10-3,TRBJ2-3,few,15,TGTGCCATCAGTGAGTCTCGACTAGGAACAGATACGCAGTATTTT,CAISESRLGTDTQYF
TRBD2,TRBV5-1,TRBJ2-1,-,17,TGCGCCAGCAGCCTGGGCGCTCGCGGGGGGACCTACAATGAGCAGTTCTTC,CASSLGARGGTYNEQFF
TRBD2,TRBV13,TRBJ2-5,few,18,TGTGCCAGCAGCTTTAATGGACTAGCGGGGGGCCGGGGGGAGACCCAGTACTTC,CASSFNGLAGGRGETQYF
-,TRBV19,TRBJ2-3,-,14,TGTGCCAGTAGTAATGGGGGGGCCACAGATACGCAGTATTTT,CASSNGGATDTQYF
TRBD2,TRBV5-1,TRBJ2-2,-,17,TGCGCCAGCAGCTTTGAGGGACTAGCGGCTGGGACCGGGGAGCTGTTTTTT,CASSFEGLAAGTGELFF
TRBD2,TRBV5-4,TRBJ2-3,-,15,TGTGCCAGCAGCCCTGCTGCGGGAGGTGCAGATACGCAGTATTTT,CASSPAAGGADTQYF
-,TRBV2,TRBJ2-3,few,15,TGTGCCAGCAGTGAACCGGGACTTGGCACAGATACGCAGTATTTT,CASSEPGLGTDTQYF
-,TRBV5-1,TRBJ2-7,-,17,TGCGCCAGCAGCTGGGAACGGGGACGGCAGGGGTTCTACGAGCAGTACTTC,CASSWERGRQGFYEQYF
-,TRBV2,TRBJ2-4,-,14,TGTGCCAGCAGTGAAGACCTGGTGGGCGACATTCAGTACTTC,CASSEDLVGDIQYF
-,TRBV6-5,TRBJ2-1,few,13,TGTGCCAGCAGTTATAGACTGGAGGGTGAGCAGTTCTTC,CASSYRLEGEQFF
TRBD1,TRBV5-6,TRBJ1-2,-,14,TGTGCCAGCAGCTCCACCGGGACAGTGTATGGCTACACCTTC,CASSSTGTVYGYTF
TRBD1,TRBV29-1,TRBJ1-2,once,13,TGCAGCGCGTCAGGGGGAGCCAACTATGGCTACACCTTC,CSASGGANYGYTF